The 3 T cell receptor beta chains below come from one sample, sequenced in a study of glioma-infiltrating T cells after dendritic cell vaccination. The data were produced by immunoSEQ multiplex PCR, yet TCRdb's version contains in-frame clones alone and is incomplete. The table has roughly 60,000 clones, approximately 81% seen once; the top ten hold more than 8.5%. The sample's time point: after dendritic cell vaccination, including at tumor progression/relapse. The sample in question was blood, obtained after dendritic cell vaccination. All receptors come from a human donor with glioblastoma.

CDR3: CASSEVDRGTTYTF. CDR3 nucleotides: TGTGCCAGCAGTGAAGTTGACAGGGGAACAACCTACACCTTC. The chain has TRBV2 and TRBJ1-2; TRBD1 matches 8 bases. The CDR3 extends over 14 amino acids. J gave up 10 bases and V 1 base, and 8 bases lay outside the gene matches. From germline, CDR1 is SNHLY and CDR2 FYNNEI.

V is TRBV6-5 and J is TRBJ2-7; a possible D gene is TRBD2 (5 bases). The CDR3 is 13 residues long. V lost 2 bases and J 4 bases, leaving 9 bases between the germline ends. Germline loops: CDR1 MNHEY, CDR2 SVGAGI. In nucleotides, the CDR3 is TGTGCCAGCAGTTACGGACTGGGATACGAGCAGTACTTC. Its protein product is CASSYGLGYEQYF.

V gene TRBV5-1 combines with J gene TRBJ2-1; no clear D gene. The germline V gene encodes CDR1 SGHRS and CDR2 YFSETQ. The CDR3 covers 13 residues. Trimming cost V 0 bases and J 5 bases, with 6 bases left between them. The CDR3 spells CASSLELNNEQFF. CDR3 nucleotides: TGCGCCAGCAGCTTGGAGCTAAACAATGAGCAGTTCTTC. The full variable domain, completed using reference TRBV5-1 and TRBJ2-1, is KAGVTQTPRYLIKTRGQQVTLSCSPISGHRSVSWYQQTPGQGLQFLFEYFSETQRNKGNFPGRFSGRQFSNSRSEMNVSTLELGDSALYLCASSLELNNEQFFGPGTRLTVL.